This TCR beta chain was documented in a study of shared clonotypes between healthy human individuals. The V gene lost 7 bases and the J gene lost 2 bases, with 24 bases spanning the gap. CDR1 is MDHEN and CDR2 is SYDVKM in the germline V gene. This CDR3 has 19 amino acids. Genomic DNA (from each subset) was split evenly across several immunoSEQ plates. Profiling relied on immunoSEQ multiplex PCR, and the TCRdb table lists in-frame clones only, not all of them. The sample has 2 million to 2.5 million clones, about 92% seen once. The genes are TRBV28 and TRBJ2-6, with D possibly TRBD2 on 5 matching bases. The receptor was derived from a man aged 18 to 29 in good health. Some clones in this sample may be carry-over from other donors' samples. The material sequenced was naive CD4+ T cells from PBMCs. The sample's subset: CD45RA+ positively selected. The CDR3 sequence: CASIQRGRPGPTGANVLTF. DNA of the CDR3: TGTGCCAGCATTCAACGCGGGCGGCCCGGCCCTACTGGGGCCAACGTCCTGACTTTC. Full variable domain (outside the CDR3, taken from reference TRBV28 and TRBJ2-6): DVKVTQSSRYLVKRTGEKVFLECVQDMDHENMFWYRQDPGLGLRLIYFSYDVKMKEKGDIPEGYSVSREKKERFSLILESASTNQTSMYLCASIQRGRPGPTGANVLTFGAGSRLTVL.